The next 3 T cell receptor beta chains were all read from a single sample in a study of T cell responses to AZD1222 COVID-19 vaccine. Some clones are missing from TCRdb's copy, which holds only in-frame ones; the method was immunoSEQ multiplex PCR. The sample contains 90,000 to 150,000 clones, about 90% of which appear only once. The sequences come from peripheral blood, collected on day 0 of AZD1222 vaccination. The source of these receptors is an adult in good health.

The chain links TRBV19 to TRBJ2-5; possibly TRBD2 for D (5 bases). V was cut by 0 bases and J by 1 base, with 9 bases left in between. Germline V gene data show CDR1 as LNHDA and CDR2 as SQIVND (reference sequence). The CDR3 runs 15 residues. CDR3 loop: CASSIDRGFQETQYF. CDR3 bases: TGTGCCAGTAGTATAGATCGGGGATTCCAAGAGACCCAGTACTTC. Full variable domain (rest looked up from reference TRBV19 and TRBJ2-5): DGGITQSPKYLFRKEGQNVTLSCEQNLNHDAMYWYRQDPGQGLRLIYYSQIVNDFQKGDIAEGYSVSREKKESFPLTVTSAQKNPTAFYLCASSIDRGFQETQYFGPGTRLLVL.

This clone was seen once. V usage is TRBV6-6 and J usage is TRBJ1-6, with no clear D. Trimming pared 5 bases from V and 11 bases from J, leaving 13 bases between. The CDR3 is 13 amino acids. Germline-derived CDR1 and CDR2 are MNHNY and SVGAGI (reference sequence). DNA of the CDR3: TGTGCCAGCAGTCCAGACACCATACCACCCCTCCACTTT. It codes for CASSPDTIPPLHF.

The CDR3 loop reads CACTGGTGGNTIYF. The CDR3 nucleotides read TGTGCCTGCACAGGGGGCACGGGTGGAAACACCATATATTTT. The chain employs TRBV30 and TRBJ1-3; 9 nucleotides align to TRBD1. Looked up from germline, CDR1 is GTSNPN and CDR2 is SVGIG (reference sequence). CDR3 length equals 14 residues. The V segment lost 6 bases and the J segment 3 bases; nucleotides outside the gene matches: 6.